This TCR beta chain is from a study of Ad26.COV2.S vaccination and SARS-CoV-2 variants. Study findings and constraints: Possible underestimation of total T cell responses by the TCR breadth and depth analyses was noted. Whether participants received vaccine or placebo, their non-spike TCR breadth was similar.

The V gene's germline CDR1 is SEHNR and CDR2 FQNEAQ (reference sequence). The length of the CDR3 is 12 residues. Trimming took off 4 bases at V and 5 bases at J, with 6 bases between the two ends. The table came from immunoSEQ multiplex PCR; TCRdb's copy has only in-frame clones and leaves some out. The table lists about 680,000 clones, about 89% of them singletons. Treatment noted: approximately 18 received Ad26.COV2.S at low or high dose, single or two shots; about 5 received placebo; per-sample allocation not given. It was on day 63 after the first vaccine or placebo injection that samples were taken. Concerning this clone: The target antigen is unknown.

The sample consisted of peripheral blood, taken in a trial of Ad26.COV2.S vaccine versus placebo. The TCR originated in a person aged 18-65 years who received the Ad26.COV2.S COVID-19 vaccine or a placebo. The gene calls are TRBV7-9 and TRBJ2-1; weak D call: TRBD1 (5 bases). Here the CDR3 reads CASSSRDNEQFF. In nucleotides, the CDR3 is TGTGCCAGCAGCTCCAGGGACAATGAGCAGTTCTTC.